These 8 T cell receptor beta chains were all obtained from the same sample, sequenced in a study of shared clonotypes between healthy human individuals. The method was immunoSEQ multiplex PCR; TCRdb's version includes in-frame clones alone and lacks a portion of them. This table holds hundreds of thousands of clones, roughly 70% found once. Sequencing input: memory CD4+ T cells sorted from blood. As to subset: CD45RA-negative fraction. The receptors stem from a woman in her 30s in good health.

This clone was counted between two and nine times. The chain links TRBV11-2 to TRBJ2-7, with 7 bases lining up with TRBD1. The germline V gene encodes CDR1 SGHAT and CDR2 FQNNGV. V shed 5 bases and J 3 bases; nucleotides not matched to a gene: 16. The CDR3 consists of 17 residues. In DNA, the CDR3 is TGTGCCAGCAGCCGGAACAGGGGCACCGGATTGATCTACGAGCAGTACTTC. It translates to CASSRNRGTGLIYEQYF.

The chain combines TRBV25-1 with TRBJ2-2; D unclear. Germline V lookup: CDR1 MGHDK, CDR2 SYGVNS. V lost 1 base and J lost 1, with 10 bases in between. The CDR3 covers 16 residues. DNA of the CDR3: TGTGCCAGCAGTGAATTAGGCGGTTTGAACACCGGGGAGCTGTTTTTT. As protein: CASSELGGLNTGELFF. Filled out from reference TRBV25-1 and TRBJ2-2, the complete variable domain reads EADIYQTPRYLVIGTGKKITLECSQTMGHDKMYWYQQDPGMELHLIHYSYGVNSTEKGDLSSESTVSRIRTEHFPLTLESARPSHTSQYLCASSELGGLNTGELFFGEGSRLTVL.

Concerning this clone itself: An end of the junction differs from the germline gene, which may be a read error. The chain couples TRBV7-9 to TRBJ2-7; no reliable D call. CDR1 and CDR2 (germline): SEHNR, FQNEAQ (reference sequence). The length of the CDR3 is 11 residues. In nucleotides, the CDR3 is TGTGCCAGCAGCTTAGATCGGACCCTTGACTTC. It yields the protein CASSLDRTLDF.

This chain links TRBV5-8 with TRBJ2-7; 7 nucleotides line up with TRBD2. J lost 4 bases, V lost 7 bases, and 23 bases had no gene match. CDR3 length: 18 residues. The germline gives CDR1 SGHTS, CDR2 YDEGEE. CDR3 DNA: TGTGCCAGCGGCACCTTAGGAGGCGGGGGTAAGAACCTATACGAGCAGTACTTC. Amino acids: CASGTLGGGGKNLYEQYF.

CDR3: CASSPQIDSDGYTF. DNA of the CDR3: TGTGCCAGCAGCCCTCAAATTGACAGTGATGGCTACACCTTC. The rearrangement uses TRBV14 and TRBJ1-2, with TRBD1 as a possible D gene (5 bases). Per the germline V gene, CDR1 is SGHDN and CDR2 is FVKESK. V was trimmed by 4 bases and J by 6 bases, leaving 15 bases between them. There are 14 residues in the CDR3. Combining the CDR3 with reference TRBV14 and TRBJ1-2 gives the whole variable domain EAGVTQFPSHSVIEKGQTVTLRCDPISGHDNLYWYRRVMGKEIKFLLHFVKESKQDESGMPNNRFLAERTGGTYSTLKVQPAELEDSGVYFCASSPQIDSDGYTFGSGTRLTVV.

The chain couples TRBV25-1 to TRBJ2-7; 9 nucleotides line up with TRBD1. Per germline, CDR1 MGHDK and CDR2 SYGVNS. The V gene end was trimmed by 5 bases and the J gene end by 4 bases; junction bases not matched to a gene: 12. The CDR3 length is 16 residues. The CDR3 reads CASSPQGDRVIYEQYF. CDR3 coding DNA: TGTGCCAGCAGTCCTCAGGGGGACAGGGTCATATACGAGCAGTACTTC.

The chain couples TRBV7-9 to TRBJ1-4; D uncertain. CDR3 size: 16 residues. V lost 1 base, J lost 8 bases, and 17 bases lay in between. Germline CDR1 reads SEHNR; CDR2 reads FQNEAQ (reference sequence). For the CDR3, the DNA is TGTGCCAGCAGCTTAGGGGTTTCTGGGTCTCACGAAAAACTGTTTTTT. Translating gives CASSLGVSGSHEKLFF.

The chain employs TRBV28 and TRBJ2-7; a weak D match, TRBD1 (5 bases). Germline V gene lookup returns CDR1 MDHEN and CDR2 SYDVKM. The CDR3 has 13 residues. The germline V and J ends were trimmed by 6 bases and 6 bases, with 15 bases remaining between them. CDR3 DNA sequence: TGTGCCAGCAGATTACGACAGTTAGGCGAGCAGTACTTC. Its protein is CASRLRQLGEQYF.